This TCR beta chain was retrieved from a study of cytomegalovirus exposure and HLA in healthy donors. Germline V gives CDR1 LNHDA, CDR2 SQIVND (reference sequence). The CDR3 length is 18 residues. The germline V and J ends were trimmed by 3 bases and 0 bases, with 19 bases remaining between them. In its sample, this clone was seen a few times. Researchers ran the PCR with 60 Vbeta and 13 Jbeta primers. Some clones are missing from TCRdb's copy, which holds only in-frame ones; the method was immunoSEQ multiplex PCR. The sample lists roughly 84,000 clones, about 77% occurring once. J is TRBJ2-3 and V is TRBV19, with TRBD2 as a possible D gene (6 bases). This TCR derives from a man aged 45 to 65 in good health and CMV-seronegative. Sequences were obtained from PBMCs. The CDR3 sequence is CASSMRGGAITSTDTQYF. CDR3 bases: TGTGCCAGTAGTATGCGCGGCGGGGCCATCACTAGCACAGATACGCAGTATTTT.